This T cell receptor (beta chain) comes out of a study of graft-versus-host responses after intestinal transplantation. Study-wide background: Recipients were given multivisceral, liver-intestinal, or isolated intestinal transplants. Anti-thymocyte globulin induction, then tacrolimus and steroids for about three years, went to all recipients.

With regard to this clone: Its target is not known.

Repertoires were generated with immunoSEQ multiplex PCR, while TCRdb's copy carries only in-frame clones and drops some. The sample lists approximately 54,000 clones, 91% seen once, with around 5.1% in the top ten. Germline CDR1 SGHVS, CDR2 FQNEAQ. The CDR3 consists of 17 residues. The V gene lost 1 base and the J gene lost 5 bases, with 18 bases spanning the gap. Study-level points and caveats: In recipient marrow, GvH clones were found, and some appeared first in ileum or blood. Early after transplant, HvG clones declined as circulating GvH clones peaked.

This chain links TRBV7-8 with TRBJ2-1; D possibly corresponds to TRBD1 (6 bases). The receptor comes from a human patient who received an intestinal transplant, so some T cells may come from the graft donor. Sequencing used PBMCs, obtained nearly 670 days after intestinal transplant. The DNA of the CDR3 is TGTGCCAGCAGCTTAGAGTCCGGACAGAGAGCTAACAATGAGCAGTTCTTC. This sequence encodes CASSLESGQRANNEQFF. Filled out from reference TRBV7-8 and TRBJ2-1, the complete variable domain reads GAGVSQSPRYKVAKRGQDVALRCDPISGHVSLFWYQQALGQGPEFLTYFQNEAQLDKSGLPSDRFFAERPEGSVSTLKIQRTQQEDSAVYLCASSLESGQRANNEQFFGPGTRLTVL.